A selection of T cell receptor beta chains follows, all from one sample in a study of CD8 T cells in ankylosing spondylitis. TCRdb independently ran MiXCR on the 5' RACE reads; one entry per CDR3 protein. The profile shows approximately 250,000 distinct CDR3 sequences, roughly a quarter of them singletons. Sequencing was carried out using blood, either unsorted or a sorted T cell fraction (not recorded which). The origin of the receptors is a male donor with ankylosing spondylitis or in good health (not recorded which). Each CDR3 is given with its conserved first and last residue. The D gene is left open where the match is weak.

v_call d_call cdr3_aa
TRBV12-3/TRBV12-4 TRBD2 CASSHHSGGKANEQFF
TRBV11-2 NA CASSLVGGMNEQFF
TRBV28 TRBD1 CASRDRDLSTTLYEQYF
TRBV20-1 NA CSAMGVGALDTQYF
TRBV20-1 NA CSVANSHIDQPQHF
TRBV7-2 NA CASSSLPATANNEQFF
TRBV12-3/TRBV12-4 NA CASSFNTAGYEQYF
TRBV7-9 NA CASSLPDSPLHF
TRBV20-1 TRBD2 CSALGGTVKNIQYF
TRBV12-3/TRBV12-4 NA CASSLRDSPLHF
TRBV12-3/TRBV12-4 TRBD1 CASSKTGPTGLFF
TRBV27 NA CASSFAPGELFF
TRBV20-1 TRBD1 CSASDRASTDTQYF
TRBV20-1 NA CSALPGHRQETQYF
TRBV12-3/TRBV12-4 TRBD1 CASSPRTGSQTQYF
TRBV15 TRBD1 CATRKRDRSQDTQYF
TRBV20-1 TRBD1 CSARPLQGAQTYEQYF
TRBV29-1 TRBD2 CSDLAENTDTQYF
TRBV12-3/TRBV12-4 TRBD1 CASSLGTGGMHSAQYF
TRBV20-1 TRBD2 CSATPDGTSAYNEQFF
TRBV12-3/TRBV12-4 TRBD1 CASSLGTGPNYGYTF
TRBV12-3/TRBV12-4 TRBD2 CASTTSGGRNEQFF
TRBV12-3/TRBV12-4 TRBD2 CASSLGTSGGAYNEQFF
TRBV20-1 NA CSASTAERETQYF
TRBV20-1 NA CSASAVAGTDTQYF
TRBV2 TRBD1 CASTEMTGLETQYF
TRBV10-3 NA CAISESEETQYF
TRBV4-2 TRBD2 CASSQPSGGASDTQYF
TRBV10-3 TRBD2 CAIMASGGANEQFF
TRBV29-1 NA CSGYTEAYEQYF
TRBV15 NA CATSVRGLEQFF
TRBV20-1 NA CSARVPNEQFF
TRBV7-9 NA CASSFLGLGGHYGYTF
TRBV10-2 NA CASNRDLGETQYF
TRBV20-1 NA CSASTDQETQYF
TRBV20-1 TRBD1 CSASPTGGHSPLHF
TRBV10-3 TRBD1 CAISVGQGPSGNEQLF
TRBV20-1 NA CSASFGADEQFF
TRBV10-1 TRBD1 CASSATRNRGNTEAFF
TRBV6-1 NA CASRPSRDYGYTF
TRBV10-3 NA CAIRPGDGADTQYF
TRBV7-3 TRBD1 CASSPGTGSDTQYF
TRBV20-1 TRBD1 CRATGGNEQYF
TRBV7-9 NA CASSLSGELFF
TRBV15 NA CATSISTDTQYF
TRBV20-1 NA CSARVGTRNSYTF
TRBV10-3 NA CAISGSQGPRRF
TRBV5-1 TRBD2 CASSPARTSRNEQFF
TRBV28 NA CASNGGGSYGYTF
TRBV20-1 TRBD2 CSARWASGGDYNEQFF
TRBV6-1 NA CPLCGNATSPDTQYF
TRBV3-1 NA CASSQGLNGYTF
TRBV29-1 NA CSVSSLMNTEAFF
TRBV20-1 NA CSARDVEGAPYEQYF
TRBV6-1 NA CASSGHNEQFF